The present T cell receptor (beta chain) was sequenced within a study of cytotoxic CD8 clonotypes in ibrutinib-treated CLL. Using immunoSEQ multiplex PCR, the repertoire was profiled, and TCRdb retains in-frame clones only, with some absent. The sample holds roughly 200,000 clones, about 72% seen once. With respect to this clone: What it binds is unknown.

CDR1 is SGHDT and CDR2 is YYEEEE in the germline V gene. There are 15 residues in the CDR3. V gave up 4 bases and J gave up 5 bases; unmatched junction bases: 8. General study findings and limits: At baseline, clonality was higher than in age-matched healthy donors and correlated with CD8+ counts.

The chain links TRBV5-6 to TRBJ1-5, with TRBD1 matching over 8 bases. The sequence derives from a human donor with chronic lymphocytic leukemia. Here the sequenced sample was PBMCs, taken after 24 months of ibrutinib treatment. As DNA, the CDR3 is TGTGCCAGCAGCATCGGGACAGGAACCTATCAGCCCCAGCATTTT. Translated: CASSIGTGTYQPQHF.